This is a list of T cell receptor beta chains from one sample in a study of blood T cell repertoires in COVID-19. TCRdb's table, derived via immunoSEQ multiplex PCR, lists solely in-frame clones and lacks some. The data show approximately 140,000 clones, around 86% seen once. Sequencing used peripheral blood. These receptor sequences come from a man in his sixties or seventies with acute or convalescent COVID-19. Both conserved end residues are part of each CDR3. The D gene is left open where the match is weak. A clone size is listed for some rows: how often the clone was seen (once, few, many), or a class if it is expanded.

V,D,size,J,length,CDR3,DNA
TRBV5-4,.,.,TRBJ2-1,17,CASSLAERASAGSEQFF,TGTGCCAGCAGCTTGGCTGAACGGGCTTCAGCAGGGTCTGAGCAGTTCTTC
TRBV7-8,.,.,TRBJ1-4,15,CASSLEGGLGEKLFF,TGTGCCAGCAGCTTAGAAGGCGGCCTTGGTGAAAAACTGTTTTTT
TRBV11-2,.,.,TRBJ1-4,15,CASSLAWGLNEKLFF,TGTGCCAGCAGCTTAGCCTGGGGGCTAAATGAAAAACTGTTTTTT
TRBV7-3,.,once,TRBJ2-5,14,CASSLGGKQETQYF,TGTGCCAGCAGCTTGGGCGGGAAACAAGAGACCCAGTACTTC
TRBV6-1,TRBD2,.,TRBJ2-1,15,CASSEHSGDYNEQFF,TGTGCCAGCAGTGAGCATAGCGGGGACTACAATGAGCAGTTCTTC
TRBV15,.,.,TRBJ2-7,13,CATSREGGYEQYF,TGTGCCACCAGCAGAGAGGGGGGTTACGAGCAGTACTTC
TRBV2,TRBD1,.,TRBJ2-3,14,CASRDRGLTDTQYF,TGTGCCAGCAGGGACAGGGGGCTTACAGATACGCAGTATTTT
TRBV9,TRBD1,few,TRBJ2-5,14,CASSVHRGGETQYF,TGTGCCAGCAGCGTTCACAGGGGTGGGGAGACCCAGTACTTC
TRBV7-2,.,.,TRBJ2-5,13,CASSLAGQGTQYF,TGTGCCAGCAGCTTGGCGGGTCAAGGGACCCAGTACTTC
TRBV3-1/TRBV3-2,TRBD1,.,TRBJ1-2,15,CASSQGTGGGYGYTF,TGTGCCAGCAGCCAAGGGACAGGGGGCGGCTATGGCTACACCTTC
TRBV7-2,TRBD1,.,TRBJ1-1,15,CASSLTQGPNTEAFF,TGTGCCAGCAGCTTAACACAGGGGCCGAACACTGAAGCTTTCTTT
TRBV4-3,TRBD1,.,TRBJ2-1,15,CASSQDGTGFNEQFF,TGCGCCAGCAGCCAGGACGGGACAGGGTTCAATGAGCAGTTCTTC
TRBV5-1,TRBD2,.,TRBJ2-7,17,CASSPGLAGDRSYEQYF,TGCGCCAGCAGCCCTGGACTAGCGGGAGACCGATCCTACGAGCAGTACTTC
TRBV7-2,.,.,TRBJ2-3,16,CASSSPGGVRTDTQYF,TGTGCCAGCAGCTCTCCAGGAGGAGTACGCACAGATACGCAGTATTTT
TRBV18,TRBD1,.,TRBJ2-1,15,CASSSGTGRGNEQFF,TGTGCCAGCTCGTCCGGGACAGGGAGAGGAAATGAGCAGTTCTTC
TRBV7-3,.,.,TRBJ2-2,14,CASSLITGSGELFF,TGTGCCAGCAGCTTAATTACAGGTTCCGGGGAGCTGTTTTTT
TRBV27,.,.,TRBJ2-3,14,CASTSRGPVDTQYF,TGTGCCAGTACTTCGCGGGGCCCTGTTGATACGCAGTATTTT
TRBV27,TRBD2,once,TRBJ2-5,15,CASSLTAGGRETQYF,TGTGCCAGCAGTTTAACCGCGGGAGGGAGGGAGACCCAGTACTTC
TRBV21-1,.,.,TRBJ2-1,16,CASSKEGTGSNNEQFF,TGTGCCAGCAGCAAAGAGGGGACAGGGTCGAACAATGAGCAGTTCTTC
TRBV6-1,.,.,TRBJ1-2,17,CASSEVHGQSRIYGYTF,TGTGCCAGCAGTGAAGTGCACGGTCAGAGCAGGATCTATGGCTACACCTTC
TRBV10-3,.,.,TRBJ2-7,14,CAISEPGAVYEQYF,TGTGCCATCAGTGAGCCAGGGGCCGTCTACGAGCAGTACTTC
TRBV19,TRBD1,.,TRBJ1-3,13,CASDRGFGNTIYF,TGTGCCAGTGACAGGGGATTTGGAAACACCATATATTTT
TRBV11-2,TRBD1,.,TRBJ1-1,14,CASSLTGQRGKAFF,TGTGCCAGCAGCTTGACGGGACAGCGGGGGAAAGCTTTCTTT
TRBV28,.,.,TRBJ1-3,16,CASSFSVGQGRNTIYF,TGTGCCAGCAGTTTCTCCGTTGGGCAGGGAAGAAACACCATATATTTT
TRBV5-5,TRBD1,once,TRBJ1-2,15,CASSLGDRVIRGYTF,TGTGCCAGCAGCTTGGGGGACAGGGTAATTCGAGGCTACACCTTC
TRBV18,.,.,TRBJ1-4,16,CASSPEGTDTNEKLFF,TGTGCCAGCTCACCAGAAGGGACTGATACTAATGAAAAACTGTTTTTT
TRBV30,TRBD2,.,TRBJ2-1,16,CAWTLGRTSGSGEQFF,TGTGCCTGGACACTTGGGAGGACTAGCGGGAGTGGTGAGCAGTTCTTC
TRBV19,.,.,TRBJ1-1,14,CASRIQIVNTEAFF,TGTGCCAGTAGGATACAGATTGTGAACACTGAAGCTTTCTTT